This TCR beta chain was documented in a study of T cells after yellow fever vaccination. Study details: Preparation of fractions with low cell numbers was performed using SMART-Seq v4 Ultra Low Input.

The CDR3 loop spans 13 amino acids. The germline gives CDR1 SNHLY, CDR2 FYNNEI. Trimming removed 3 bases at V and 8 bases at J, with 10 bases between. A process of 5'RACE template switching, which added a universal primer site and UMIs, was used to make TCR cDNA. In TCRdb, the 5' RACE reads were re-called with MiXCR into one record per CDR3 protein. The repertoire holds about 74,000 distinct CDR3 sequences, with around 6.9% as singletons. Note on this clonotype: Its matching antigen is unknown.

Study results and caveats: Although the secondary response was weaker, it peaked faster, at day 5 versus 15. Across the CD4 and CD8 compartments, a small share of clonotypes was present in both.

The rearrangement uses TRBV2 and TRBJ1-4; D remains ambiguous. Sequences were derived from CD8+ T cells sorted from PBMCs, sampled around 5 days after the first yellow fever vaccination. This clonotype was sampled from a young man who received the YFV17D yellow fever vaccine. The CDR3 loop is CASSEGSSEKLFF. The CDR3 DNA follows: TGTGCCAGCAGTGAGGGCTCTAGCGAAAAACTGTTTTTT.